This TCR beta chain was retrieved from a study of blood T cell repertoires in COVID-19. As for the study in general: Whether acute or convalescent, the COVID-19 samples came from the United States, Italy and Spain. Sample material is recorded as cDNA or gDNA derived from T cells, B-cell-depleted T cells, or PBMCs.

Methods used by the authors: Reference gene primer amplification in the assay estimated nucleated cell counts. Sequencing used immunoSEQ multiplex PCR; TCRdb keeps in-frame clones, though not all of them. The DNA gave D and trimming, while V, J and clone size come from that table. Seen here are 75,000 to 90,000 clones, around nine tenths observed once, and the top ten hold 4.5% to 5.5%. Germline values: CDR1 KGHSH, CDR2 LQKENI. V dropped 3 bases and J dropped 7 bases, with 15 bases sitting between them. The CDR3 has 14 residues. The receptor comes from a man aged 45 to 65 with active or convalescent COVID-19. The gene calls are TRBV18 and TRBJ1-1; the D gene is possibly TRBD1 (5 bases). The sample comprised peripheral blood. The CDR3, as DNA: TGTGCCAGCTCACCTGATCAGGGAAGAGGTGAAGCTTTCTTT. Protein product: CASSPDQGRGEAFF.